The clone carrying this T cell receptor (beta chain) was found once. Its specificity is unknown. V gave up 5 bases and J gave up 4 bases, with 23 bases separating them. The CDR3 length is 17 residues. The V gene's germline CDR1 is LNHDA and CDR2 SQIVND (reference sequence). These data come from a study of T cells in Graves' hyperthyroidism and ophthalmopathy. Findings of the study overall: Blood also showed most of the thyroid clonotypes that were expanded above 0.001.

Amplification yielded TCR beta CDR3 regions, with RNA transcripts as the source. First-round RT-PCR of the TCR CDR3 relied on the HTBI primer set. TCRdb fed the multiplex PCR reads into MiXCR, producing one record per CDR3 protein. The sample has 350,000 to 400,000 distinct CDR3 sequences; approximately 20% are singletons. Recently diagnosed hyperthyroidism of less than 2 months' duration affected patients aged 18 to 65. Exclusions: uncontrolled infection, other autoimmune disease, pregnancy, lactation. This TCR was sampled from a woman under 30 with Graves' hyperthyroidism. The source material was blood. The chain has TRBV19 and TRBJ2-5, with D possibly matching TRBD1 (6 bases). CDR3 nucleotides: TGTGCCAGTAGTCCCCATCCAGTTCAGGGGTTGGCAGAGACCCAGTACTTC. Protein product: CASSPHPVQGLAETQYF.